This TCR beta chain was sequenced in a study of T-cell memory formation after mild COVID-19 (dated by TCRdb to the early 2020s). Regarding the research as a whole: Most TCR sequence clusters were specific to one of the two donors. In a couple of donors, T-cell clones that expanded and contracted after mild COVID-19 were tracked by sequencing TCRalpha and TCRbeta repertoires over time. The cohort comprised two young, previously healthy adult volunteers, one female and one male. On the study overall, not on this receptor specifically: Contracting CD4+ clones appeared mostly in the CM and EM memory subsets, whereas CD8+ clones were enriched in EMRA. Clones contracting from day 15 to 85 had balanced CD4/CD8 phenotypes, while a second wave expanding from day 15 to 37 was biased towards CD4+. The second-wave clones that peaked on day 37 were not confirmed to be SARS-CoV-2 specific. Some responding clones were detected in pre-infection memory, which suggested that pre-existing cross-reactive memory T cells had joined the SARS-CoV-2 response. The study covered only a couple of mild cases, and larger cohorts including severe cases with pre-infection samples were considered necessary.

PBMCs were isolated by Ficoll-Paque density gradient centrifugation. The CDR3 contains 16 residues, cysteine and phenylalanine counted. Only the CDR3 DNA is retained, 48 bases long and in frame from the first base. Clipping removes 6 bases from V and 6 bases from J, with 11 as the unmatched junction base count. Based on the germline V gene, the CDR1 and CDR2 sequences are SNHLY and FYNNEI. Sequencer: Illumina NovaSeq 6000. Using 5'RACE with constant-segment primers, TCRalpha and TCRbeta cDNA libraries were constructed, with sample barcodes and unique molecular identifiers added in the process. Trizol reagent was used to extract RNA from every sample. Library amplification was performed in two PCR steps, and a second sample barcode and Illumina TruSeq adapters were introduced in the second step. The libraries were sequenced on an Illumina NovaSeq using 2 x 150 bp paired-end reads. In the paper's pipeline: The reads were demultiplexed and collapsed into UMI-guided consensus sequences using migec v1.2.7. Using mixcr v2.1.11, UMI consensuses were aligned to TRA and TRB V and J templates and then assembled into clonotypes. Clonotypes were classified as expanded or contracted when called significant by both edgeR and NoisET, with noise models trained on biological replicates. For edgeR calls, the cutoffs were a false discovery rate-adjusted p below 0.01 and a log2 fold-change threshold of 1. As an exploratory analysis of dynamics, PCA with hierarchical clustering was applied to max-normalized trajectories of the 1000 most abundant clonotypes. Separately sequenced CD4+ and CD8+ repertoires were used to assign the CD4 or CD8 phenotype of responding clones. TCRdb handled the public reads itself, with Q25 trimming in fastp and clone calling in MiXCR, and kept productive beta chains. Rows are combined by CDR3 protein, so each entry shows the most common genes and DNA. TCRdb's processing, not the study's, gives the V and J calls here. Here the sample has approximately 150,000 distinct CDR3 sequences; 13% to 15% occur a single time. The ten largest clonotypes hold roughly 13% of the sample.

As to this clonotype: Its antigen has not been determined. The input lacks base qualities; no much larger clone sits a single base away.

The V and J segments used are TRBV2 and TRBJ2-3, with TRBD2 matching 11 junction bases. Material for sequencing was PBMCs or a T cell subset sorted from them (not recorded which). The sequence came from an adult woman who had mild COVID-19 (a few samples of this study predate the infection). The sample titles of this study are shuffled in the database, so cell type and time point are left out; the donor was told from shared clones. This receptor carries the CDR3 CASSRPGLAVGDTQYF. The sequenced DNA: TGTGCCAGCAGCCGCCCGGGACTAGCGGTAGGGGATACGCAGTATTTT.